This TCR beta chain emerged from a study of human T cells and chemical hapten exposure listed by TCRdb under 2021. Concerning the study at large: For sensitization, 2% DPC in acetone was applied to a roughly 2 cm by roughly 2 cm area of upper inner arm skin. Patients additionally received weekly therapeutic DPC doses to the scalp throughout the roughly 25-week study period. Patch testing was done on the upper back using Finn chambers containing 0.01% DPC, and results were scored after 6 days according to International Contact Dermatitis Research Group standards. The patient cohort, mostly female, included alopecia areata with under or over 50% scalp involvement, alopecia totalis and alopecia universalis. Libraries were pooled for sequencing, and variation in per-sample TCR yields was attributed mainly to small differences in library volumes within the pool. In alopecia patients, the study followed how the peripheral blood TCR repertoire changed in vivo over primary and secondary sensitization to diphenylcyclopropenone (DPC), a hapten. Patient blood was sampled pre-sensitization (week 0) and at 2, 6 and about 24 weeks after DPC sensitization. Blood for TCR sequencing was provided by twenty-nine alopecia patients at one to four time points (pre-sensitization, 2, 6 and 24 weeks). The full study reports these points: Repeated subsampling changed both the strength of the expansion versus patch-test correlation and the threshold at which that correlation became significant. All patients had alopecia, a presumed autoimmune disease, so their immune response might differ from that of healthy individuals. No change with DPC sensitization was found in the number of TCRs above 1 in 1000 frequency, and no evidence of global repertoire structure alterations was found. Patch test score was positively correlated with the number of PT1 expanded TCRs, with significance at thresholds 8, 16 and 32 but not at 4. Significantly more large CDR3 similarity clusters were formed by expanded TCRs than by pre-sensitization or healthy control sets, consistent with antigen-driven responses.

This clonotype was recorded at least ten times. Its antigen remains unidentified. Within one base of it there is no much larger clone, and no base qualities were kept. Libraries came from RACE. The instrument given in TCRdb is NextSeq 500. During library preparation, unique molecular identifiers were attached to individual cDNA molecules so that TCRs could be counted in a quantitative, reproducible way. From each blood RNA sample, both TCR alpha and TCR beta chains were sequenced. Regarding the original processing steps: A median of roughly 98,000 TCRs per sample was observed, with a range of 23,224 to 690,600. V, J and CDR3 annotation of the TCR reads was performed with the Decombinator software suite. For the PS versus PT1 abundance plots, all samples were subsampled to the same number of TCRs (28,000). Expanded TCRs were defined as absent before sensitization and observed at least eight times at the 2-week time point. TCRdb trimmed public reads at Q25 via fastp, called clones via MiXCR and kept in-frame beta chains. Rows matching on CDR3 protein sequence are summarized as one entry with the most common DNA and genes. The V and J calls were determined by TCRdb, not by the authors. Across this sample there are tens of thousands of distinct CDR3 sequences, with roughly 10% seen only once. The ten largest account for roughly 7.1% of the sample.

Interpreted using the paper, the time point label stands for: patch test 2, 6 weeks after DPC sensitization. The treatment or condition label on this specimen signifies: therapeutic diphenylcyclopropenone sensitization with weekly scalp DPC. At each patch-test visit, blood was drawn before the patch test was applied. Eligible patients were aged 18 to 70, diagnosed with alopecia, deemed suitable for DPC therapy, and excluded if pregnant. Total RNA was isolated from unfractionated whole blood collected in Tempus Blood RNA tubes. The CDR3, from cysteine to phenylalanine, totals 13 residues. The sequence is cut down to CDR3 DNA, 39 bases in frame from base 1. V is trimmed back by 7 bases and J by 4 bases, and the junction contains 3 bases that no gene match accounts for. Looking up the germline V gene yields CDR1 SQVTM and CDR2 ANQGSEA.

The chain was built from TRBV29-1 and TRBJ2-3; TRBD2 matches 12 bases in the middle. The starting material was whole blood, obtained in connection with sensitization to the hapten diphenylcyclopropenone (DPC). The sequence derives from a man aged 25 to 45 with alopecia areata. Some clones in this sample may be carry-over from other donors' samples. The CDR3 region has the sequence CSARTSGADTQYF. The bases are TGCAGCGCCAGGACTAGCGGGGCAGATACGCAGTATTTT.